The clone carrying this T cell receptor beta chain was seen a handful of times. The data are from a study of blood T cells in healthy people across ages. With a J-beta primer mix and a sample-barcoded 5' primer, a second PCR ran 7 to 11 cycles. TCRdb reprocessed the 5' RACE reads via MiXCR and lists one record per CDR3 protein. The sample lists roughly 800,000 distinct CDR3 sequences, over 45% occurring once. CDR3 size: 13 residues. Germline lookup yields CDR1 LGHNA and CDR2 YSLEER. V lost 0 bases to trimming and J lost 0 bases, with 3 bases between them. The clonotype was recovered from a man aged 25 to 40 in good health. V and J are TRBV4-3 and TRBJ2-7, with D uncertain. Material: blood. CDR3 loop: CASSQDSSYEQYF. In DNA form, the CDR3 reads TGCGCCAGCAGCCAAGACAGCTCCTACGAGCAGTACTTC.